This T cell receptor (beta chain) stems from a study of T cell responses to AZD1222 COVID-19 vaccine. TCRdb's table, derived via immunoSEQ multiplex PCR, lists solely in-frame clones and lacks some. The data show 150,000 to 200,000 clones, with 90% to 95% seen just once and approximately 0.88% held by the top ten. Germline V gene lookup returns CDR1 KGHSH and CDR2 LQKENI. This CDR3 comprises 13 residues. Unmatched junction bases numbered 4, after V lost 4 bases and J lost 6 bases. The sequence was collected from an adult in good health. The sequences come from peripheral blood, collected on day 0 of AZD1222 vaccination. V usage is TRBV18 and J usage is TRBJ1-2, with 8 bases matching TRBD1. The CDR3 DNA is TGTGCCAGCTCACTGGACAGGGTTAATGGCTACACCTTC. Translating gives CASSLDRVNGYTF.